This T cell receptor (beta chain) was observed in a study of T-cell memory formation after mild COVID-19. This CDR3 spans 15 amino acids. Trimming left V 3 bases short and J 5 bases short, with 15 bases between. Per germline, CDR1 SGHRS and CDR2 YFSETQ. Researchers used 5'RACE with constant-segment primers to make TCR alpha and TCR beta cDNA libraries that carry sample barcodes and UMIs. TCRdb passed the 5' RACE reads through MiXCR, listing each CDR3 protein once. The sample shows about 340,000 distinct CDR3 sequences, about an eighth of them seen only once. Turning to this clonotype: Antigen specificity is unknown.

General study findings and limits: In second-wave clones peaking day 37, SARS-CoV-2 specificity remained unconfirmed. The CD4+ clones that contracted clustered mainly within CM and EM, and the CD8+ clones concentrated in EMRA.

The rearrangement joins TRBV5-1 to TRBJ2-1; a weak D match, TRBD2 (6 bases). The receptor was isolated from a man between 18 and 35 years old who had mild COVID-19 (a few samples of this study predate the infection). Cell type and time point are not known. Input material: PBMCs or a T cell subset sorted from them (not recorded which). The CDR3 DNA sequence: TGCGCCAGCAGCTCCCAGGGAGGTCGGAACAATGAGCAGTTCTTC. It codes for CASSSQGGRNNEQFF.